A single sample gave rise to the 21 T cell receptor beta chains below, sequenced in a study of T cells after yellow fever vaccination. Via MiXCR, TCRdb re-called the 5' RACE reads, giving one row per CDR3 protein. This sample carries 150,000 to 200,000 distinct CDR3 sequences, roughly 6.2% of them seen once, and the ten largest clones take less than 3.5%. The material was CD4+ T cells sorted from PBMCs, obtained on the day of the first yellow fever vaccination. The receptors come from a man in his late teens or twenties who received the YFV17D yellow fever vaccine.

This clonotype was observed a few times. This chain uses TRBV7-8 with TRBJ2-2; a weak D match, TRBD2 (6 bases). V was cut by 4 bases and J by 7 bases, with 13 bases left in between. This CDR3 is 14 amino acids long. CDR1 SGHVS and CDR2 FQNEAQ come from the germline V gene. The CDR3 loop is CASSSMGGYGELFF. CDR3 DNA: TGTGCCAGCAGCTCCATGGGGGGATACGGGGAGCTGTTTTTT. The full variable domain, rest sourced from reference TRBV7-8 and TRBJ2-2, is GAGVSQSPRYKVAKRGQDVALRCDPISGHVSLFWYQQALGQGPEFLTYFQNEAQLDKSGLPSDRFFAERPEGSVSTLKIQRTQQEDSAVYLCASSSMGGYGELFFGEGSRLTVL.

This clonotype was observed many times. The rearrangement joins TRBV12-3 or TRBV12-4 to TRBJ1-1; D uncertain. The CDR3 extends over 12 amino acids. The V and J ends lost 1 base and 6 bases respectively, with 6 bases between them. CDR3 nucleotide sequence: TGTGCCAGCAGTTTAGTGGGGTCTGAAGCTTTCTTT. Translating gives CASSLVGSEAFF.

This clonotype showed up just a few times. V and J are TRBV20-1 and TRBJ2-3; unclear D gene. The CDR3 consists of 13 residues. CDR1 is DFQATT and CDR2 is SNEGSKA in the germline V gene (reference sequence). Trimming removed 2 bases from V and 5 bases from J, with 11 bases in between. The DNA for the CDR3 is TGCAGTGCTAGAAACATTGGTAAAGATACGCAGTATTTT. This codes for CSARNIGKDTQYF.

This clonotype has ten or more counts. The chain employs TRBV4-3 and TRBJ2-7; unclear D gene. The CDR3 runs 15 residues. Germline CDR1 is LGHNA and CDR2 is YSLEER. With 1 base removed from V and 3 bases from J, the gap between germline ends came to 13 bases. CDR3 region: CASSQGGSSNYEQYF. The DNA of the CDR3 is TGCGCCAGCAGCCAAGGTGGTTCAAGCAACTACGAGCAGTACTTC.

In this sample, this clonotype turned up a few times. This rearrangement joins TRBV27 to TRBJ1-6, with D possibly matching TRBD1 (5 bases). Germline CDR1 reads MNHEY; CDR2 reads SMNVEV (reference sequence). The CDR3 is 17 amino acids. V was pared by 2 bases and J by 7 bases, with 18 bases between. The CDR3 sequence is CASSLRLGGTTNSPLHF. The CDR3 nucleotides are TGTGCCAGCAGTTTAAGGCTTGGTGGGACCACCAATTCACCCCTCCACTTT.

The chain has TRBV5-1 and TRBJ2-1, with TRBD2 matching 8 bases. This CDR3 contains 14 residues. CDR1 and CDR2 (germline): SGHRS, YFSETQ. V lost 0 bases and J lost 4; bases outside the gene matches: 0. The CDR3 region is CASSLASGYNEQFF. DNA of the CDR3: TGCGCCAGCAGCTTGGCTAGCGGGTACAATGAGCAGTTCTTC.

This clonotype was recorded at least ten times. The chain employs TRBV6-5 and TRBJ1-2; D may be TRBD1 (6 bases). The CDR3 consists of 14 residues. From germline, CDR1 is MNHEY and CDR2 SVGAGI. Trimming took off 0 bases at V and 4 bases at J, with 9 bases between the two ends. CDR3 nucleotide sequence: TGTGCCAGCAGTTACTCGGGAGGGGGCTATGGCTACACCTTC. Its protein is CASSYSGGGYGYTF.

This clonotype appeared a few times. The DNA for the CDR3 is TGTGCCAGCTCACGGGGACAGCAGGATTCACCCCTCCACTTT. This translates into CASSRGQQDSPLHF. The chain uses TRBV18 and TRBJ1-6; 7 bases match TRBD1. The germline gives CDR1 KGHSH, CDR2 LQKENI. J was trimmed by 8 bases and V by 4 bases; bases with no gene match: 5. There are 14 residues in the CDR3.

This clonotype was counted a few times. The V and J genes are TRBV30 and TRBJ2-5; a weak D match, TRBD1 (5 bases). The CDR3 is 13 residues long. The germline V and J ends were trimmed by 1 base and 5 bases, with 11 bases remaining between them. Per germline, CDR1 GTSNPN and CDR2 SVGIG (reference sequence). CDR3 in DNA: TGTGCCTGGAGTGCAGGGAATGGGGAGACCCAGTACTTC. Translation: CAWSAGNGETQYF.

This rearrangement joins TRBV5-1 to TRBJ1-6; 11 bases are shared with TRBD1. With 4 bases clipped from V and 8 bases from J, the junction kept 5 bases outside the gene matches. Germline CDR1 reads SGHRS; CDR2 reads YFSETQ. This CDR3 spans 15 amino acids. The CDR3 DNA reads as TGCGCCAGCAGCGGCCCGGGACAGGGGGATTCACCCCTCCACTTT. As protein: CASSGPGQGDSPLHF.

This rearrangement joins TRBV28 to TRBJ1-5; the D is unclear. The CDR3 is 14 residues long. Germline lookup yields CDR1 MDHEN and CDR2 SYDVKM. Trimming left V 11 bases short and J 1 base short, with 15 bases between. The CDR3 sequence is CARLAGRSNQPQHF. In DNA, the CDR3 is TGTGCCCGCCTGGCTGGCCGGAGCAATCAGCCCCAGCATTTT.

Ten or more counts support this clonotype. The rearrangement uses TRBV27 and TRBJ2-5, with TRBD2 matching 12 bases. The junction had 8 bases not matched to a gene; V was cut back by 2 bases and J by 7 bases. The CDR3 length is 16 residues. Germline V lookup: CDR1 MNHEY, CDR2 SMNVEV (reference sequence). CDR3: CASSLGLAGISGTQYF. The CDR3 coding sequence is TGTGCCAGCAGTTTAGGACTAGCGGGGATTTCCGGGACCCAGTACTTC.

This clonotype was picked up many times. The DNA for the CDR3 is TGTGCCAGCAGCGTCAGTTCCGGGGACACTGAAGCTTTCTTT. It specifies CASSVSSGDTEAFF. The chain combines TRBV9 with TRBJ1-1; D not resolved. This CDR3 has 14 residues. Trimming removed 2 bases from V and 3 bases from J, with 11 bases in between. The germline V gene encodes CDR1 SGDLS and CDR2 YYNGEE.

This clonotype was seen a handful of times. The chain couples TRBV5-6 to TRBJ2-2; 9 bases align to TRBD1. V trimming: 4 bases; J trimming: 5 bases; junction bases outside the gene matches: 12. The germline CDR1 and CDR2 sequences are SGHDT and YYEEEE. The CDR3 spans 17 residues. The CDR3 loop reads CASSGTAQGARTGELFF. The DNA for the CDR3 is TGTGCCAGCAGCGGAACCGCACAGGGGGCGCGGACCGGGGAGCTGTTTTTT.

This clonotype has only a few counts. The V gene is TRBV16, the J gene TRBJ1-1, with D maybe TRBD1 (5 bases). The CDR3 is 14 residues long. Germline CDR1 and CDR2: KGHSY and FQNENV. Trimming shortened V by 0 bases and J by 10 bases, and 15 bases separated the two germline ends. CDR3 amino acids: CASSQSRGGMGAFF. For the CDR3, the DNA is TGTGCCAGCAGCCAATCTCGGGGCGGGATGGGAGCTTTCTTT.

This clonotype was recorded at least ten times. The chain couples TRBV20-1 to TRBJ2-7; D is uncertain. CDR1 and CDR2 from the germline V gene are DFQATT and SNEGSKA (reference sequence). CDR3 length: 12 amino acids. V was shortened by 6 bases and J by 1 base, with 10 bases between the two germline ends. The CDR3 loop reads CSAKRGSYEQYF. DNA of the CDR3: TGCAGTGCGAAACGAGGATCCTACGAGCAGTACTTC.

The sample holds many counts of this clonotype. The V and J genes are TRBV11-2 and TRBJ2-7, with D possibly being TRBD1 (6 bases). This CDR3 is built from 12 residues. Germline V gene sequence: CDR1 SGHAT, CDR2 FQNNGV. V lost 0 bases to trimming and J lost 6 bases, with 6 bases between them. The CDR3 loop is CASSLDRGEQYV. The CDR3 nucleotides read TGTGCCAGCAGCTTAGACAGGGGCGAGCAGTACGTC.

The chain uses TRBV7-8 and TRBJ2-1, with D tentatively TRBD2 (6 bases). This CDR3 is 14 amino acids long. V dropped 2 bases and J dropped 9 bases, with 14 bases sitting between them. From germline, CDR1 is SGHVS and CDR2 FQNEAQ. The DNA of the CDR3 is TGTGCCAGCAGCTTAAATGCGGGGAACAGTGAGCAGTTCTTC. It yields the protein CASSLNAGNSEQFF.

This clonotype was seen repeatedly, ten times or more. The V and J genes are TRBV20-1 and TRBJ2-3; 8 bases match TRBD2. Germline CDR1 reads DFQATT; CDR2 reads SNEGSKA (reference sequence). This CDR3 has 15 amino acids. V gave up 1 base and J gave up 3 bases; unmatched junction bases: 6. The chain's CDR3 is CSARGPGGHTDTQYF. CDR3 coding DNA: TGCAGTGCTAGAGGTCCGGGGGGGCATACAGATACGCAGTATTTT.

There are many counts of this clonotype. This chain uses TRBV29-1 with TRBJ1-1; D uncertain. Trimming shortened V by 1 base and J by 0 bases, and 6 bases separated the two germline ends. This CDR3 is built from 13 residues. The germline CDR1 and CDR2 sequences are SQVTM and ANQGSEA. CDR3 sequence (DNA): TGCAGCGTTGAAGGGTTATTGAACACTGAAGCTTTCTTT. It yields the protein CSVEGLLNTEAFF.

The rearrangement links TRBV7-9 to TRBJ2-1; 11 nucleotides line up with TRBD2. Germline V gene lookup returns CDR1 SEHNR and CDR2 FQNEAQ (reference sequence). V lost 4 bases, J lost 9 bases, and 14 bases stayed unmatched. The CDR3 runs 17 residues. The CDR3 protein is CASSSYGLAGGPTEQFF. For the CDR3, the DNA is TGTGCCAGCAGCTCCTACGGGTTAGCGGGGGGGCCTACTGAGCAGTTCTTC.